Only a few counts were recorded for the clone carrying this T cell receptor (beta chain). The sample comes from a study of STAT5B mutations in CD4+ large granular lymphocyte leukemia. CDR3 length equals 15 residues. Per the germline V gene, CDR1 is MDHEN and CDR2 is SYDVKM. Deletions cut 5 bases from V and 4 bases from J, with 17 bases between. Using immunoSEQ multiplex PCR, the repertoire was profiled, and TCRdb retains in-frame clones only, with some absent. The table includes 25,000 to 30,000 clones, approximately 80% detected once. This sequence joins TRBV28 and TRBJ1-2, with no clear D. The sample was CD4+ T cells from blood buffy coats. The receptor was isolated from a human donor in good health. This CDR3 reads CASSPGGSGIYGYTF. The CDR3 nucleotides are TGTGCCAGCAGTCCGGGTGGCTCGGGTATCTATGGCTACACCTTC.